The T cell receptor (beta chain) described here comes from a study of cytomegalovirus exposure and HLA in healthy donors. Study conclusions and caveats: Most of the TCR beta V segments (in an earlier analysis) were productive either about 90% or about 30% of the time. The presence/absence work took it that sequencing depth was about the same across donors. Accurate prediction of most subjects' HLA-A and HLA-B alleles from TCR beta sequences was reported.

The PCR contained 60 Vbeta and 13 Jbeta primers. Here immunoSEQ multiplex PCR was the method, and the copy in TCRdb shows in-frame clones only, minus some. The table shows more than 110,000 clones, with 60% to 85% occurring only once. With regard to this clone: Its cognate antigen is unknown.

The length of the CDR3 is 15 residues. Per germline, CDR1 MGHRA and CDR2 YSYEKL. Germline trimming cut 5 bases from V and 2 bases from J; bases unmatched to any gene: 8. The chain combines TRBV4-1 with TRBJ2-5, with 7 bases fitting TRBD1. The receptor's source is a man aged 30 to 39 in good health and CMV-seronegative. Sequencing input: PBMCs. The CDR3 DNA follows: TGCGCCAGCAGCTCCTCTGGGGACAGACAAGAGACCCAGTACTTC. Protein product: CASSSSGDRQETQYF.